The 25 T cell receptor beta chains below come from one sample, sequenced in a study of shared clonotypes between healthy human individuals. The table came from immunoSEQ multiplex PCR; TCRdb's copy has only in-frame clones and leaves some out. The sample includes some 490,000 clones, about 85% seen only once; the top ten take approximately 12%. Sequenced: PBMCs. The origin of the receptors is a woman between 40 and 55 years old in good health. Some clones in this sample may be carry-over from other donors' samples.

The chain uses TRBV7-9 and TRBJ1-4, with 10 nucleotides matching TRBD1. Germline V gene data show CDR1 as SEHNR and CDR2 as FQNEAQ (reference sequence). This CDR3 spans 14 amino acids. The J segment lost 7 bases and the V segment lost 5 bases, leaving 4 bases of the junction unmatched. CDR3 in amino acids: CASSPGQGFEKLFF. The CDR3 DNA sequence: TGTGCCAGCAGCCCGGGACAGGGGTTTGAAAAACTGTTTTTT.

The sample holds one count of this clone. This chain uses TRBV18 with TRBJ1-3; perhaps TRBD1 as D (5 bases). Trimming shortened V by 0 bases and J by 5 bases, and 8 bases separated the two germline ends. The CDR3 has 14 amino acids. CDR1 is KGHSH and CDR2 is LQKENI in the germline V gene. CDR3 amino acids: CASSPPGERNTIYF. The CDR3 DNA reads as TGTGCCAGCTCACCACCGGGGGAACGAAACACCATATATTTT.

This chain uses TRBV11-3 with TRBJ2-5; 9 positions agree with TRBD2. Per germline, CDR1 SGHNT and CDR2 YENEEA. The CDR3 loop spans 16 amino acids. V trimming: 5 bases; J trimming: 5 bases; junction bases outside the gene matches: 12. DNA for the CDR3: TGTGCCAGCAGCCCCAGGACTAGCGCCATAGGGGAGACCCAGTACTTC. Residues: CASSPRTSAIGETQYF.

Of note for this clone: The germline gene is not matched at one end of the junction; a read error may be the cause. The chain recombines TRBV2 with TRBJ2-5; D not certain. The CDR3 extends over 10 amino acids. CDR1 is SNHLY, CDR2 FYNNEI, per germline. CDR3 amino acids: CASREETQYF. CDR3 nucleotide sequence: TGTGCCAGCAGAGAAGAGACCCAGTACTTC.

This clone was observed at least ten times. This specimen includes other DNA sequences encoding the same CDR3. The gene calls are TRBV28 and TRBJ2-1; TRBD2 agrees at 8 bases. From germline, CDR1 is MDHEN and CDR2 SYDVKM. The CDR3 covers 16 residues. The V gene end was trimmed by 2 bases and the J gene end by 4 bases; junction bases not matched to a gene: 7. CDR3 residues: CASSLVSGSAYNEQFF. The CDR3 DNA sequence: TGTGCCAGCAGTTTAGTGAGCGGGAGCGCTTACAATGAGCAGTTCTTC.

This chain links TRBV10-3 with TRBJ2-7; TRBD2 is a possible D gene (5 bases). CDR3 length: 16 amino acids. V was trimmed by 6 bases and J by 6 bases, leaving 24 bases between them. CDR1 and CDR2 from the germline V gene are ENHRY and SYGVKD. Written as DNA, the CDR3 is TGTGCCATCAGGGACTGGAAACCCCCAACCCTTGGCGAGCAGTACTTC. Translating gives CAIRDWKPPTLGEQYF.

On this clone: This probably arose from a read error, given a far larger clone one base away. The chain carries TRBV4-2 and TRBJ2-6; TRBD2 aligns across 7 bases. Germline lookup yields CDR1 LGHNA and CDR2 YNFKEQ. CDR3 length equals 16 residues. The chain's CDR3 is CASSQDLGSGANVPTF. In DNA form, the CDR3 reads TGTGCCAGCAGCCAAGATCTAGGGAGCGGGGCCAACGTCCCGACTTTC.

V and J are TRBV2 and TRBJ1-1; D unclear. The CDR3 length is 12 residues. V was clipped by 3 bases and J by 6 bases, with 8 bases between them. Germline CDR1 reads SNHLY; CDR2 reads FYNNEI. CDR3 sequence reads: CASSEGFSEAFF. CDR3 bases: TGTGCCAGCAGTGAGGGGTTTTCTGAAGCTTTCTTT.

Notes on this clone: In the same sample, other DNA sequences code for this CDR3. The chain links TRBV7-2 to TRBJ2-3, with D hard to call. CDR1 is SGHTA and CDR2 is FQGNSA in the germline V gene. The CDR3 runs 14 residues. The V end was cut by 0 bases, the J end by 0 bases, with 4 bases between. The CDR3 DNA is TGTGCCAGCAGCTTAGCTTTTAGCACAGATACGCAGTATTTT. The encoded protein is CASSLAFSTDTQYF.

In the case of this clone: Given a far larger clone just one base away, this is likely a sequencing read error. In the same sample, other DNA sequences code for this CDR3. V usage is TRBV4-1 and J usage is TRBJ1-1, with D perhaps TRBD1 (5 bases). The CDR3 has 15 residues. Per the germline V gene, CDR1 is MGHRA and CDR2 is YSYEKL. The CDR3 here is CASSQGSGGYTEAFF. The CDR3 DNA sequence: TGTGCCAGCAGCCAGGGCTCGGGTGGGTACACTGAAGCTTTCTTT.

As to this clone: The same CDR3 is also encoded by other DNA sequences in this sample. The rearrangement links TRBV7-9 to TRBJ2-1, with 9 bases matching TRBD2. Germline values: CDR1 SEHNR, CDR2 FQNEAQ (reference sequence). The CDR3 totals 15 residues. V lost 3 bases, J lost 5 bases, and 5 bases stayed unmatched. CDR3 sequence (DNA): TGTGCCAGCAGCTTTCGTACTAGCGGGCACAATGAGCAGTTCTTC. Amino acids: CASSFRTSGHNEQFF.

As to this clone: A read error likely explains this, since a far larger clone differs by one base. Additional DNA sequences in this sample encode the identical CDR3. V gene TRBV7-3 combines with J gene TRBJ2-5; a possible D gene is TRBD2 (6 bases). Germline CDR1 reads SGHTA; CDR2 reads FQGTGA. This CDR3 spans 14 amino acids. The CDR3 reads CASSLTGAQETQYF. CDR3 nucleotide sequence: TGCGCCAGCAGCTTAACGGGAGCCCAAGAGACCCAGTACTTC.

This clone was picked up one time. The V call is TRBV28, the J call TRBJ2-6; possibly TRBD1 or TRBD2 for D (5 bases each). Germline loops: CDR1 MDHEN, CDR2 SYDVKM. There are 13 residues in the CDR3. Trimming cost V 10 bases and J 2 bases, with 9 bases left between them. CDR3: CAIEGPGANVLTF. The CDR3 bases are TGTGCCATCGAGGGGCCTGGGGCCAACGTCCTGACTTTC.

V gene TRBV27 combines with J gene TRBJ1-1; TRBD1 is a possible D gene (6 bases). CDR1 and CDR2 (germline): MNHEY, SMNVEV (reference sequence). The V end was cut by 8 bases, the J end by 2 bases, with 12 bases between. The CDR3 runs 13 residues. CDR3 coding DNA: TGTGCCAGCCATGGACAGATAAACACTGAAGCTTTCTTT. It codes for CASHGQINTEAFF.

The chain joins TRBV7-6 to TRBJ2-7; possible D gene TRBD1, 5 bases. The CDR3 loop spans 13 amino acids. The germline V gene has CDR1 SGHVS and CDR2 FNYEAQ. V was trimmed by 5 bases and J by 3 bases, leaving 11 bases between them. The CDR3 region has the DNA TGTGCCAGCAGCCTGCAGGACAACTACGAGCAGTACTTC. Translating gives CASSLQDNYEQYF.

This sequence joins TRBV5-6 and TRBJ2-7, with 10 bases identical to TRBD2. The V gene end was trimmed by 4 bases and the J gene end by 6 bases; junction bases not matched to a gene: 7. From germline, CDR1 is SGHDT and CDR2 YYEEEE. The CDR3 is 14 amino acids. CDR3 nucleotide sequence: TGTGCCAGCAGCACTGGACTAGCGGTGGGCGAGCAGTACTTC. Its protein product is CASSTGLAVGEQYF.

The chain carries TRBV15 and TRBJ2-5; 7 bases are a match to TRBD1. Germline V gene lookup returns CDR1 LNHNV and CDR2 YYDKDF (reference sequence). This CDR3 has 15 residues. V shed 5 bases, J shed 5 bases, and the junction held 11 bases outside the gene matches. CDR3 in amino acids: CATSSNRGHVETQYF. The CDR3 DNA reads TGTGCCACCAGCTCCAACAGGGGCCATGTCGAGACCCAGTACTTC.

The chain carries TRBV13 and TRBJ2-2; D is perhaps TRBD1 or TRBD2 (5 bases each). Trimming left V 4 bases short and J 5 bases short, with 14 bases between. Germline V gives CDR1 PRHDT, CDR2 FYEKMQ (reference sequence). The CDR3 spans 15 residues. CDR3 in amino acids: CASSSPGPPTGELFF. For the CDR3, the DNA is TGTGCCAGCAGCTCTCCGGGACCCCCAACCGGGGAGCTGTTTTTT.

With respect to this clone: A far larger clone is only one base removed, so a read error is likely. Other DNA variants within this sample encode the same CDR3. The CDR3 is CASSLWGSREAFF. CDR3 coding DNA: TGTGCCAGCAGTTTATGGGGATCCAGGGAAGCATTCTTT. This chain joins TRBV27 and TRBJ1-1; weak D call: TRBD1 (5 bases). This CDR3 comprises 13 residues. Germline V gives CDR1 MNHEY, CDR2 SMNVEV (reference sequence).

The chain couples TRBV11-3 to TRBJ2-2; 7 bases line up with TRBD1. The CDR3 spans 15 residues. Germline loops: CDR1 SGHNT, CDR2 YENEEA. J lost 7 bases, V lost 5 bases, and 10 bases had no gene match. CDR3 bases: TGTGCCAGCAGCCCCCGACAGGGATGGGGCGGGGAGCTGTTTTTT. Translating it yields CASSPRQGWGGELFF.

The DNA of the CDR3 is TGTGCCAGCAGTGGCCGGGACAGGGTTTTCGAGCAGTACTTC. This translates into CASSGRDRVFEQYF. The chain couples TRBV27 to TRBJ2-5; 9 nucleotides line up with TRBD1. The J call may be incorrect, as the DNA end agrees better with TRBJ2-7. The CDR3 has 14 amino acids. Germline values: CDR1 MNHEY, CDR2 SMNVEV (reference sequence).

The rearrangement links TRBV5-4 to TRBJ2-2; 8 bases line up with TRBD1. The CDR3 runs 14 residues. The germline V gene encodes CDR1 SGHNT and CDR2 YYREEE (reference sequence). V shed 3 bases and J 4 bases; nucleotides not matched to a gene: 2. The CDR3 coding sequence is TGTGCCAGCAGCTCAGGGGGCACCACCGGGGAGCTGTTTTTT. Translation: CASSSGGTTGELFF.

V usage is TRBV19 and J usage is TRBJ1-5; D is possibly TRBD1 (5 bases). Looked up from germline, CDR1 is LNHDA and CDR2 is SQIVND (reference sequence). The CDR3 spans 14 residues. The V and J ends lost 3 bases and 8 bases respectively, with 14 bases between them. CDR3 coding DNA: TGTGCCAGTAGTATCCGGGGCCAGATTGAGCCCCAGCATTTT. Encoded protein: CASSIRGQIEPQHF.

The V and J genes are TRBV19 and TRBJ2-1, with 12 bases matching TRBD1. Germline assignment: CDR1 LNHDA and CDR2 SQIVND (reference sequence). The length of the CDR3 is 16 residues. Trimming took 5 bases from V and 7 from J; bases not matched to a gene: 9. The CDR3 loop is CASSRQPGQGANEQFF. The DNA for the CDR3 is TGTGCCAGTAGTCGACAACCGGGACAGGGGGCAAATGAGCAGTTCTTC. Filled out from reference TRBV19 and TRBJ2-1, the complete variable domain reads DGGITQSPKYLFRKEGQNVTLSCEQNLNHDAMYWYRQDPGQGLRLIYYSQIVNDFQKGDIAEGYSVSREKKESFPLTVTSAQKNPTAFYLCASSRQPGQGANEQFFGPGTRLTVL.

As to this clone: A far larger clone differs by one base, so this is likely a read error. This rearrangement joins TRBV28 to TRBJ1-2; TRBD1 is a possible D gene (5 bases). The CDR3 contains 14 residues. The germline V and J ends were trimmed by 5 bases and 1 base, with 11 bases remaining between them. CDR1 and CDR2 (germline): MDHEN, SYDVKM. CDR3 sequence: CASSRRGFNYGYTF. The CDR3, as DNA: TGTGCCAGCAGTCGGCGGGGGTTTAACTATGGCTACACCTTC.